This TCR beta chain was recorded in a study of shared clonotypes between healthy human individuals (TCRdb year 2020). Notes on the research overall: The cohort included a few men and a couple of women between 18 and 49 years of age. For each donor, CD4 naive and CD4 memory were each given three plates, CD8 naive was given two plates, and CD8 memory was given one plate. Blood TCR repertoires of five healthy adults were deeply sequenced to estimate repertoire size and the extent of clonotype sharing between individuals. To increase sequencing depth and limit assay-specific biases, different laboratories used diverse techniques to prepare libraries and sequence TCR repertoires. Between about 0.85 and 10 billion PBMCs per donor were obtained by leukapheresis.

Healthy HIV-negative adults with no recently reported acute infections or vaccinations were included as donors. All donors were Caucasian adults living in Nashville, Tennessee, USA. The CD8 memory samples were a combination of magnetically selected CD45RO+ cells and CCR7-negative CD45RA+ effector memory (TemRA) cells. After blood collection by leukapheresis, PBMCs were isolated using Ficoll-Histopaque density gradient centrifugation and then cryopreserved in the vapor phase of liquid nitrogen. Analytical flow cytometry was used to check the purity and quantity of each magnetically sorted T cell population. Each sorted fraction had its genomic DNA isolated and then quantified by UV absorbance on a Nanodrop 2000c. CDR1 and CDR2, looked up from the germline V gene, are MNHNS and SASEGT. There are 11 amino acids in the CDR3, from cysteine to phenylalanine inclusive. Here the CDR3 DNA is all that survives: 33 bases in frame from base 1.

Broader findings and caveats from the paper: Based on pairwise subsampling, the degree of clonotype sharing among donors was expected to be affected by sequencing depth. Naive subsets generally had larger estimated clonotype richness than memory subsets. Higher generation probabilities were observed for clonotypes shared by all four sorted-subset donors than for non-shared clonotypes. Sampling was limited to blood, and TCR repertoires in tissue likely differ from TCR repertoires in blood. Because the study included only a small number of donors, the genetic and exposure-history diversity represented was limited. Incomplete sequencing was indicated by rarefaction of sorted-subset datasets, despite the large sequencing depth. Sharing across a few donors was observed for about 5% of naive CD4, under 4% of naive CD8, about 2.3% of memory CD4, and around 0.4% of memory CD8 clonotypes.

In regard to this clone: The antigen it binds to is not known. No clone much larger than this one lies a single base away; base qualities are absent.

TCR CDR3 regions were amplified from genomic DNA by multiplex PCR using the deep immunoSEQ assay. Extracted genomic DNA from each cell subset was distributed evenly across all wells of several immunoSEQ 96-well plates, and each plate was treated as a replicate. For sorted subsets, 200 to 250 ng of genomic DNA, equivalent to around 29,000 T cell genomes, went into each replicate PCR. The purified libraries were quantified using a Qubit 3.0 fluorometer, sized with a Bioanalyzer 2100, and then quantified again using the KAPA Library Quantification kit. Every immunoSEQ 96-well plate was sequenced on a dedicated single-read 150-cycle Illumina NextSeq 550 flow cell. The authors processed their data as follows. Because only junctional sequences without quality scores were contained in the immunoSEQ output, filtering matching that applied to full-length reads could not be performed. To assign V/J genes and CDR3, sequences were annotated using PyIR, a Python wrapper for IgBLAST v1.9, with IMGT germline references. Reads were filtered out if the reads had weak V/J assignments (E-value above 1e-6), no CDR3, stop codons, out-of-frame junctions, or ambiguous translated residues. V3J clonotypes were defined by identical inferred V gene, J gene, and CDR3 amino acid sequence. Percentage overlap between repertoires was calculated by dividing the number of shared unique clonotypes by the size of the smaller repertoire. Three approaches were used to assess repertoire richness: RTK rarefaction, the Chao1 estimator, and Recon v2.1 estimates of unobserved clonotypes. Generation probabilities were computed with OLGA for all TCRbeta clonotypes obtained by the gDNA method from four donors. The immuneACCESS repertoire file appears here via TCRdb, limited to in-frame rearrangements. These files lack a portion of the clones; in checked studies, under half of the deficit traces to unresolved V genes, and the cause of the others is not known. That table furnishes V, J and clone size, whereas the DNA furnished D and trimming. This sample holds about 79,000 clones; 62% were observed only once. The ten largest clones represent 51% of the sample.

Rearrangement joined TRBV6-1 to TRBJ2-2; the D element could tentatively be TRBD1 or TRBD2, as 5 bases agree for each. The sequencing input was memory CD8+ T cells sorted from blood. In the paper's terms, the cell subset or site label means: CD45RO+ cells pooled with CCR7-negative TemRA cells. The TCR comes from a young man in good health. The CDR3: CAEGTTGELFF. DNA sequence: TGTGCTGAGGGGACCACCGGGGAGCTGTTTTTT.